This T cell receptor (beta chain) was found in a study of HIV-infected children after antiretroviral therapy interruption. As for treatment: PENTA 11 planned treatment interruption arm or continuous ART arm. The germline gives CDR1 MNHEY, CDR2 SVGEGT. V lost 6 bases, J lost 7 bases, and 9 bases stayed unmatched. The length of the CDR3 is 15 residues. This clonotype was counted between two and nine times. RNA-based 3' RACE libraries used unique molecular identifiers. TCRdb re-analysed the 3' RACE reads in MiXCR, keeping a single row per CDR3 protein. The sample has approximately 3,800 distinct CDR3 sequences; over 4% are singletons.

The source of this sequence is a pool of human donors with HIV. This material consisted of CD45RO+ CD8+ T cells from PBMCs, pooled from several time points, taken from a donor given antiretroviral therapy, either interrupted or continuous. The subset: memory CD8+ CD45RO+ CD45RA- T cells. This sequence joins TRBV6-2 or TRBV6-3 and TRBJ2-1; 10 bases align to TRBD2. The CDR3 protein is CASSRERGGRNEQFF. The CDR3 coding sequence is TGTGCCAGCAGCCGCGAGCGGGGGGGCCGGAATGAGCAGTTCTTC.